Given below is one TCR beta chain in context. Per germline, CDR1 SGHRS and CDR2 YFSETQ. The CDR3 loop spans 16 amino acids. With V trimmed by 0 bases and J by 0 bases, 5 bases remained unmatched. These data are taken from a study of blood T cell repertoires in COVID-19. Study context: The United States, Italy and Spain provided the acute and convalescent COVID-19 samples. Sample material is recorded as cDNA or gDNA derived from T cells, B-cell-depleted T cells, or PBMCs.

Authors' analysis steps: Estimates of nucleated cell counts were drawn from the amplification of reference gene primers. Assay used: immunoSEQ multiplex PCR; TCRdb lists only in-frame clones, some missing. V and J calls and clone size are copied from that table; D and trimming were computed from the DNA. The sample contains more than 90,000 clones, 65% to 80% of which appear only once. The chain combines TRBV5-1 with TRBJ2-5, with 7 bases aligning to TRBD1. The material sequenced was peripheral blood. The sequence was obtained from a man aged 70 or older with acute or convalescent COVID-19. Here the CDR3 DNA reads TGCGCCAGCAGCTTGGCCGCAGGGGGTGACCAAGAGACCCAGTACTTC. Protein sequence: CASSLAAGGDQETQYF.